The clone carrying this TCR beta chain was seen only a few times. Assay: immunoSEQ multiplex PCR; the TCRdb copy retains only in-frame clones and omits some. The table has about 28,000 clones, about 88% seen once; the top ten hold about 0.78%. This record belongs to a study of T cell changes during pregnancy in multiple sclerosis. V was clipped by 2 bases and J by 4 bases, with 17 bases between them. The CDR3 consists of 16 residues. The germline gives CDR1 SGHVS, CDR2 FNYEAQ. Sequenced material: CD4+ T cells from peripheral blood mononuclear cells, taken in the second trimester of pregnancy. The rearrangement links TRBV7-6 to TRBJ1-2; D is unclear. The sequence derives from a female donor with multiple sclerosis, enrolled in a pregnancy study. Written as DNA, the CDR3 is TGTGCCAGCAGCTTATCCCTCGTCTTCCTTCCCTATGGCTACACCTTC. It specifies CASSLSLVFLPYGYTF. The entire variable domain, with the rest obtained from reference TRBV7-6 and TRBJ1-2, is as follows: GAGVSQSPRYKVTKRGQDVALRCDPISGHVSLYWYRQALGQGPEFLTYFNYEAQQDKSGLPNDRFSAERPEGSISTLTIQRTEQRDSAMYRCASSLSLVFLPYGYTFGSGTRLTVV.